These 22 T cell receptor beta chains were all obtained from the same sample, sequenced in a study of blood T cell repertoires in COVID-19 (dated by TCRdb to 2018 to 2020). The protocol used for the library was the immunoSEQ multiplex PCR assay. Entries here come from immuneACCESS through TCRdb and include only in-frame sequences with V and J called. Some clones fail to appear in such tables; in the studies checked, an unresolved V gene covers under half of the shortfall, and the cause of the remainder is unknown. The sample data list around 250,000 clones, and around 80% of these were observed just once. Of the sample, approximately 3.5% falls within the top ten clones. The material sequenced was peripheral blood. These receptors came from a woman younger than 35 with acute or convalescent COVID-19.

J is TRBJ1-2 and V is TRBV3-1 (or the pseudogene TRBV3-2); D gene uncertain. This CDR3 region has 14 residues. In germline, CDR1 is LGHDT, CDR2 YNNKEL (reference sequence). V dropped 5 bases and J dropped 1 base, with 11 bases sitting between them. CDR3 bases: TGTGCCAGCAGCTTTTCCCGGGGTAACTATGGCTACACCTTC. It is translated as CASSFSRGNYGYTF.

V usage is TRBV9 and J usage is TRBJ2-3; no reliable D call. The CDR3 contains 16 residues. Trimming shortened V by 0 bases and J by 3 bases, and 14 bases separated the two germline ends. The germline CDR1 and CDR2 sequences are SGDLS and YYNGEE. CDR3 sequence: CASSVGEPRRTDTQYF. Written as DNA, the CDR3 is TGTGCCAGCAGCGTAGGAGAACCTCGCAGGACAGATACGCAGTATTTT. The variable domain in full, completed from reference TRBV9 and TRBJ2-3, reads DSGVTQTPKHLITATGQRVTLRCSPRSGDLSVYWYQQSLDQGLQFLIQYYNGEERAKGNILERFSAQQFPDLHSELNLSSLELGDSALYFCASSVGEPRRTDTQYFGPGTRLTVL.

The chain employs TRBV3-1 (or the pseudogene TRBV3-2) and TRBJ1-1; 7 nucleotides match TRBD1. The CDR3 consists of 18 residues. Trimming took 0 bases from V and 3 from J; bases not matched to a gene: 13. Germline V lookup: CDR1 LGHDT, CDR2 YNNKEL (reference sequence). The CDR3 DNA is TGTGCCAGCAGCCAAGATGGGGAGTTGACAGGGTTCGACACTGAAGCTTTCTTT. It specifies CASSQDGELTGFDTEAFF.

This chain uses TRBV5-3 with TRBJ2-7; D may be TRBD1 (6 bases). TRBV5-3 is annotated as an ORF whose role is uncertain. The length of the CDR3 is 14 residues. Trimming shortened V by 5 bases and J by 2 bases, and 14 bases separated the two germline ends. The DNA of the CDR3 is TGTGCCAGAAGACGGACGACAGGAGCCTACGAGCAGTACTTC. This codes for CARRRTTGAYEQYF.

This chain links TRBV27 with TRBJ2-4; D is unclear. CDR1 and CDR2 from the germline V gene are MNHEY and SMNVEV (reference sequence). The CDR3 is 13 amino acids. Trimming pared 0 bases from V and 8 bases from J, leaving 8 bases between. CDR3 sequence (DNA): TGTGCCAGCAGTTTATCCTCTAGAGACATTCAGTACTTC. It encodes CASSLSSRDIQYF.

The chain carries TRBV5-1 and TRBJ1-6, with D hard to call. Trimming removed 0 bases at V and 8 bases at J, with 12 bases between. Germline CDR1 is SGHRS and CDR2 is YFSETQ. The CDR3 is 15 amino acids. CDR3 sequence: CASSLAPRSDSPLHF. The CDR3, as DNA: TGCGCCAGCAGCTTGGCCCCCCGCAGCGATTCACCCCTCCACTTT.

This sequence joins TRBV19 and TRBJ2-3, with a tentative D call TRBD2 (7 bases). The CDR3 contains 15 residues. Trimming left V 6 bases short and J 2 bases short, with 15 bases between. Per germline, CDR1 LNHDA and CDR2 SQIVND (reference sequence). In nucleotides, the CDR3 is TGTGCCAGTAGACCGGGGGGCGCCCCCACAGATACGCAGTATTTT. Residues: CASRPGGAPTDTQYF.

The chain is built from TRBV15 and TRBJ2-1, with D tentatively TRBD1 (6 bases). The CDR3 is made up of 15 amino acids. V gave up 3 bases and J gave up 7 bases, with 16 bases separating them. CDR1 LNHNV and CDR2 YYDKDF come from the germline V gene (reference sequence). This CDR3 reads CATSRGPTGNNEQFF. The DNA for the CDR3 is TGTGCCACCAGCAGGGGCCCGACAGGTAATAATGAGCAGTTCTTC. Based on the CDR3 plus reference TRBV15 and TRBJ2-1, the full variable domain is DAMVIQNPRYQVTQFGKPVTLSCSQTLNHNVMYWYQQKSSQAPKLLFHYYDKDFNNEADTPDNFQSRRPNTSFCFLDIRSPGLGDTAMYLCATSRGPTGNNEQFFGPGTRLTVL.

A few counts support this clone. The chain couples TRBV5-5 to TRBJ1-5, with 9 nucleotides matching TRBD1. The V segment lost 4 bases and the J segment 3 bases; nucleotides outside the gene matches: 5. Germline V gene sequence: CDR1 SGHKS, CDR2 YYEKEE (reference sequence). The CDR3 is made up of 15 amino acids. The CDR3 bases are TGTGCCAGCAGCCCCGGGACAGGGAACAATCAGCCCCAGCATTTT. It specifies CASSPGTGNNQPQHF. The full variable domain, rest sourced from reference TRBV5-5 and TRBJ1-5, is DAGVTQSPTHLIKTRGQQVTLRCSPISGHKSVSWYQQVLGQGPQFIFQYYEKEERGRGNFPDRFSARQFPNYSSELNVNALLLGDSALYLCASSPGTGNNQPQHFGDGTRLSIL.

The rearrangement links TRBV5-5 to TRBJ1-1; D possibly corresponds to TRBD1 (5 bases). The CDR3 is made up of 15 amino acids. Germline CDR1 and CDR2: SGHKS and YYEKEE (reference sequence). Trimming cost V 0 bases and J 3 bases, with 12 bases left between them. The CDR3 sequence is CASSLGSGLYTEAFF. Written as DNA, the CDR3 is TGTGCCAGCAGCTTGGGGTCAGGGCTGTACACTGAAGCTTTCTTT.

This clone was detected only once. The J gene is TRBJ1-6, the V gene TRBV6-5; D is perhaps TRBD1 (5 bases). V lost 6 bases and J lost 8, with 14 bases in between. The CDR3 spans 14 residues. Looked up from germline, CDR1 is MNHEY and CDR2 is SVGAGI. The CDR3 spells CASRSDIRDSPLHF. The CDR3 region has the DNA TGTGCCAGCAGGTCGGACATACGGGATTCACCCCTCCACTTT.

V is TRBV6-5 and J is TRBJ1-2, with TRBD1 matching over 7 bases. In germline, CDR1 is MNHEY, CDR2 SVGAGI. Trimming removed 5 bases from V and 5 bases from J; junction bases left unmatched: 11. The CDR3 totals 15 residues. This CDR3 is CASSKTGQLKYGYTF. The CDR3 DNA is TGTGCCAGCAGTAAGACGGGACAGCTAAAATATGGCTACACCTTC.

The V gene is TRBV14, the J gene TRBJ2-7, with 7 bases matching TRBD1. CDR3 length: 15 residues. Germline CDR1 SGHDN, CDR2 FVKESK. J gave up 2 bases and V 0 bases, and 4 bases lay outside the gene matches. The CDR3 DNA sequence: TGTGCCAGCAGCCAAGATTTGGGACAGACCTACGAGCAGTACTTC. Translation: CASSQDLGQTYEQYF.

The rearrangement uses TRBV16 and TRBJ1-5; D is possibly TRBD1 (6 bases). V shed 6 bases and J shed 2 bases, with 14 bases lying between them. The CDR3 is 15 residues long. CDR1 is KGHSY, CDR2 FQNENV, per germline. The CDR3 is CASRSDRFGNQPQHF. The DNA for the CDR3 is TGTGCCAGCAGATCCGACAGGTTTGGCAATCAGCCCCAGCATTTT.

Only one count was recorded for this clone. The chain couples TRBV6-5 to TRBJ1-1; possibly TRBD1 for D (5 bases). Germline V gives CDR1 MNHEY, CDR2 SVGAGI. The length of the CDR3 is 15 residues. The V and J ends lost 6 bases and 0 bases respectively, with 14 bases between them. The CDR3 DNA reads TGTGCCAGCAGGCCTATGGGGGGGGTGAACACTGAAGCTTTCTTT. Amino acid sequence: CASRPMGGVNTEAFF.

The sample holds a few counts of this clone. The chain is built from TRBV6-5 and TRBJ2-5; 8 bases fit TRBD2. Germline assignment: CDR1 MNHEY and CDR2 SVGAGI. The CDR3 spans 15 residues. V dropped 7 bases and J dropped 6; count of bases not matched to a gene: 13. The CDR3 protein is CASTYEGTSLQTQYF. The CDR3 nucleotides are TGTGCCAGCACCTACGAGGGGACTAGTCTTCAGACCCAGTACTTC.

This clone has a handful of counts. The rearrangement links TRBV7-3 to TRBJ2-1; 12 positions agree with TRBD2. There are 16 residues in the CDR3. Per the germline V gene, CDR1 is SGHTA and CDR2 is FQGTGA. V lost 0 bases and J lost 6; bases outside the gene matches: 3. The CDR3 here is CASSLTLAGGANEQFF. CDR3 bases: TGTGCCAGCAGCTTAACTCTAGCGGGAGGGGCCAATGAGCAGTTCTTC.

V and J are TRBV18 and TRBJ1-1; weak D call: TRBD1 (6 bases). The V gene lost 8 bases and the J gene lost 1 base, with 14 bases spanning the gap. CDR1 is KGHSH and CDR2 is LQKENI in the germline V gene. This CDR3 spans 14 amino acids. In DNA form, the CDR3 reads TGTGCCAGCCAACTACAGGGACAGAACACTGAAGCTTTCTTT. Translating it yields CASQLQGQNTEAFF.

The chain joins TRBV27 to TRBJ1-1; TRBD1 matches at 8 bases. From germline, CDR1 is MNHEY and CDR2 SMNVEV (reference sequence). With V trimmed by 10 bases and J by 0 bases, 10 bases remained unmatched. This CDR3 has 15 amino acids. This CDR3 reads CATRTRQGMNTEAFF. CDR3 nucleotides: TGTGCCACCCGAACGAGACAGGGGATGAACACTGAAGCTTTCTTT.

This clone occurred once. The V call is TRBV11-2, the J call TRBJ2-7; TRBD2 might be the D (6 bases). The V end lost 5 bases, the J end lost 7 bases, and 24 bases lay between the germline ends. Looked up from germline, CDR1 is SGHAT and CDR2 is FQNNGV. The CDR3 is 16 residues long. The chain's CDR3 is CASSPTMSSGWGEQYF. The CDR3 nucleotides read TGTGCCAGCAGCCCGACAATGTCCAGCGGGTGGGGGGAGCAGTACTTC.

The gene calls are TRBV7-2 and TRBJ1-1; 7 nucleotides align to TRBD1. Germline CDR1 is SGHTA and CDR2 is FQGNSA. V dropped 5 bases and J dropped 5; count of bases not matched to a gene: 2. The CDR3 is 12 residues long. CDR3 bases: TGTGCCAGCAGCCCCAGGGGGACTGAAGCTTTCTTT. Translated, it gives CASSPRGTEAFF.

The chain has TRBV2 and TRBJ2-3; D remains ambiguous. This CDR3 region has 14 residues. The V and J ends lost 2 bases and 6 bases respectively, with 12 bases between them. CDR1 SNHLY and CDR2 FYNNEI come from the germline V gene. CDR3 residues: CASSESASRDTQYF. The CDR3 coding sequence is TGTGCCAGCAGTGAATCCGCTAGTAGGGATACGCAGTATTTT.